Listed below are T cell receptor beta chains from one sample, sequenced in a study of brain T cells in children with intractable seizures. Clones were read by immunoSEQ multiplex PCR, and TCRdb kept only the in-frame ones, dropping some. The sample consists of some 62,000 clones, around 95% of them appearing once. The material sequenced was peripheral blood, taken at surgery. Receptor source: a boy under two years old with focal cortical dysplasia and intractable seizures. The CDR3 runs from the conserved cysteine through the conserved F or W. Each record gives: J gene, D gene, clone size, V gene, CDR3 protein, CDR3 DNA. The D gene is left open where the match is weak. Expanded clones are given a class, and other clones once, few, many or no size at all.

j_gene: TRBJ2-7
d_gene: -
abundance: -
v_gene: TRBV2
CDR3aa: CASKVEGDEQYF
CDR3nt: TGTGCCAGCAAGGTAGAGGGAGACGAGCAGTACTTC

j_gene: TRBJ2-1
d_gene: TRBD2
abundance: once
v_gene: TRBV5-1
CDR3aa: CASSRGVGGSLNNEQFF
CDR3nt: TGCGCCAGCAGCCGCGGGGTGGGCGGGAGCCTAAACAATGAGCAGTTCTTC

j_gene: TRBJ2-1
d_gene: -
abundance: -
v_gene: TRBV5-5
CDR3aa: CASSFQDNEQFF
CDR3nt: TGTGCCAGCAGCTTTCAAGACAATGAGCAGTTCTTC

j_gene: TRBJ2-7
d_gene: TRBD2
abundance: few
v_gene: TRBV11-2
CDR3aa: CASSFLLAGFSYEQYF
CDR3nt: TGTGCCAGCAGCTTCCTACTAGCGGGGTTCTCCTACGAGCAGTACTTC

j_gene: TRBJ2-7
d_gene: -
abundance: once
v_gene: TRBV5-1
CDR3aa: CASSLAIVSYEQYF
CDR3nt: TGCGCCAGCAGCTTGGCGATCGTCTCCTACGAGCAGTACTTC

j_gene: TRBJ2-7
d_gene: -
abundance: -
v_gene: TRBV5-1
CDR3aa: CASTWTLDSEQYF
CDR3nt: TGCGCCAGCACCTGGACCCTCGACTCCGAGCAGTACTTC

j_gene: TRBJ2-5
d_gene: -
abundance: -
v_gene: TRBV4-1
CDR3aa: CASSREVQETQYF
CDR3nt: TGCGCCAGCAGCCGAGAGGTCCAAGAGACCCAGTACTTC

j_gene: TRBJ2-2
d_gene: TRBD1
abundance: -
v_gene: TRBV6-5
CDR3aa: CASSYDGDRVAGELFF
CDR3nt: TGTGCCAGCAGTTACGACGGGGACAGGGTGGCCGGGGAGCTGTTTTTT

j_gene: TRBJ2-3
d_gene: -
abundance: -
v_gene: TRBV24-1
CDR3aa: CATSDKAQSTDTQYF
CDR3nt: TGTGCCACCAGTGATAAGGCCCAGAGCACAGATACGCAGTATTTT

j_gene: TRBJ2-7
d_gene: -
abundance: once
v_gene: TRBV6-5
CDR3aa: CASTRDTSSYEQYF
CDR3nt: TGTGCCAGCACCCGGGACACTAGCTCCTACGAGCAGTACTTC

j_gene: TRBJ2-3
d_gene: -
abundance: -
v_gene: TRBV7-6
CDR3aa: CASSLAGRITDTQYF
CDR3nt: TGTGCCAGCAGCTTAGCCGGGAGAATCACAGATACGCAGTATTTT

j_gene: TRBJ2-2
d_gene: -
abundance: -
v_gene: TRBV5-6
CDR3aa: CASSLVKGYAGELFF
CDR3nt: TGTGCCAGCAGCTTGGTGAAGGGTTACGCCGGGGAGCTGTTTTTT

j_gene: TRBJ2-7
d_gene: TRBD2
abundance: -
v_gene: TRBV10-3
CDR3aa: CAISESGGLAGGDPFYEQYF
CDR3nt: TGTGCCATCAGTGAGTCGGGGGGACTAGCGGGAGGGGACCCTTTCTACGAGCAGTACTTC

j_gene: TRBJ2-1
d_gene: -
abundance: once
v_gene: TRBV28
CDR3aa: CASRDYLSSYNEQFF
CDR3nt: TGTGCCAGCAGGGACTATCTGAGCTCCTACAATGAGCAGTTCTTC